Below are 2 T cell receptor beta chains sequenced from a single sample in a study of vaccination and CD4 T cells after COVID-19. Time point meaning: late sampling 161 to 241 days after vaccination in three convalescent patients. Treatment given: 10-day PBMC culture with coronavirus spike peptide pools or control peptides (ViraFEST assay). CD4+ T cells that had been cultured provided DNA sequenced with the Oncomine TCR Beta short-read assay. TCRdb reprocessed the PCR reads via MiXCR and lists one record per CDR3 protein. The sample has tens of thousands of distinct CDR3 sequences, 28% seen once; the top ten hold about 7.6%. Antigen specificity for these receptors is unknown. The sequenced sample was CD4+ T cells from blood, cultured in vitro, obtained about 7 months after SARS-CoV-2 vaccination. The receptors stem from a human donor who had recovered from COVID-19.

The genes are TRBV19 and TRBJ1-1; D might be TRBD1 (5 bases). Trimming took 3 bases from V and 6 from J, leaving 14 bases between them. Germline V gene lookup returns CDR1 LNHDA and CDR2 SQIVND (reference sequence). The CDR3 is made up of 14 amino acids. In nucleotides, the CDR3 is TGTGCCAGTAGTATTGGAGTCCCGGGGGCTGAAGCTTTCTTT. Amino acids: CASSIGVPGAEAFF.

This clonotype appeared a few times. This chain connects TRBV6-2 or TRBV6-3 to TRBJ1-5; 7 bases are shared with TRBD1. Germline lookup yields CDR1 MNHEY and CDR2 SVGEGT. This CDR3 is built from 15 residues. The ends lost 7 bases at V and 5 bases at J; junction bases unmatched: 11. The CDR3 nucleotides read TGTGCCAGCAATTCCCCGGAGGGGGCCCATCAGCCCCAGCATTTT. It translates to CASNSPEGAHQPQHF.